The 23 T cell receptor beta chains in this list originate from one sample, sequenced in a study of cytomegalovirus exposure and HLA in healthy donors. Clones were sequenced by immunoSEQ multiplex PCR, and TCRdb holds only the in-frame ones, with some missing. There are about 63,000 clones in the sample; 80% to 90% occur only once, and over 1% lies in the top ten. The sample was PBMCs. These receptors were taken from a young woman in good health and CMV-seronegative.

The rearrangement links TRBV27 to TRBJ2-6, with TRBD2 as a possible D gene (7 bases). Per the germline V gene, CDR1 is MNHEY and CDR2 is SMNVEV (reference sequence). Trimming cost V 8 bases and J 2 bases, with 16 bases left between them. The length of the CDR3 is 16 residues. Here the CDR3 reads CASGIRGGPGANVLTF. The CDR3 DNA follows: TGTGCCAGCGGAATCAGGGGAGGGCCTGGGGCCAACGTCCTGACTTTC.

This chain links TRBV28 with TRBJ2-5; 10 bases are shared with TRBD2. CDR1 is MDHEN and CDR2 is SYDVKM in the germline V gene. This CDR3 region has 16 residues. V shed 3 bases and J 5 bases; nucleotides not matched to a gene: 9. The CDR3 region has the DNA TGTGCCAGCAGTTTTAAGCTAGCGGGGGAGGGGGAGACCCAGTACTTC. This sequence encodes CASSFKLAGEGETQYF.

The J gene is TRBJ2-7, the V gene TRBV10-2; TRBD2 matches 10 bases. The CDR3 consists of 16 residues. Germline V gene lookup returns CDR1 WSHSY and CDR2 SAAADI. The J segment lost 3 bases and the V segment lost 1 base, leaving 6 bases of the junction unmatched. The CDR3 region is CASSEYLAGVYYEQYF. CDR3 DNA sequence: TGCGCCAGCAGTGAGTATCTAGCGGGGGTCTACTACGAGCAGTACTTC.

The chain employs TRBV21-1 and TRBJ2-1; no check of the table's D call, TRBD2, against the DNA was made. TRBV21-1 is labeled a pseudogene. The CDR3 extends over 15 amino acids. The CDR3 nucleotides are TGTGCCAGCAGCAGTAGCGGGAGGCGTAGCAATGAGCAGTTCTTC. This gives the protein CASSSSGRRSNEQFF.

The table lists this clone with a count of one. The chain joins TRBV5-6 to TRBJ2-1, with TRBD2 matching 9 bases. V was pared by 4 bases and J by 4 bases, with 9 bases of the junction left unmatched. The germline gives CDR1 SGHDT, CDR2 YYEEEE. The CDR3 contains 16 residues. In DNA form, the CDR3 reads TGTGCCAGCAGCCACTCCACCCTAGCGGGGTACAATGAGCAGTTCTTC. Translation gives CASSHSTLAGYNEQFF.

The rearrangement uses TRBV19 and TRBJ2-4; 9 positions match TRBD1. This CDR3 region has 12 residues. The V and J ends lost 5 bases and 11 bases, in that order; junction bases with no gene match: 4. Germline V lookup: CDR1 LNHDA, CDR2 SQIVND (reference sequence). In nucleotides, the CDR3 is TGTGCCAGTAGTTCGAGACAGGGGGTTCAGTACTTC. This sequence encodes CASSSRQGVQYF.

This chain joins TRBV18 and TRBJ2-5; weak D call: TRBD2 (5 bases). Trimming removed 3 bases at V and 2 bases at J, with 10 bases between. This CDR3 spans 14 amino acids. The germline V gene encodes CDR1 KGHSH and CDR2 LQKENI. The CDR3 spells CASSPLSGQETQYF. The CDR3 DNA reads TGTGCCAGCTCACCCTTATCGGGGCAAGAGACCCAGTACTTC.

The sample holds a few counts of this clone. The genes are TRBV2 and TRBJ2-7; tentatively, D is TRBD1 (5 bases). The germline V and J ends were trimmed by 2 bases and 0 bases, with 8 bases remaining between them. The CDR3 is made up of 14 amino acids. From germline, CDR1 is SNHLY and CDR2 FYNNEI. The CDR3 sequence is CASSERTHSYEQYF. CDR3 bases: TGTGCCAGCAGTGAACGGACACACTCCTACGAGCAGTACTTC.

The rearrangement joins TRBV5-1 to TRBJ2-1, with 10 bases that match TRBD1. The CDR3 is 17 amino acids. Looked up from germline, CDR1 is SGHRS and CDR2 is YFSETQ. The J segment lost 6 bases and the V segment lost 3 bases, leaving 12 bases of the junction unmatched. CDR3 residues: CASSWGDRGLISNEQFF. CDR3 nucleotide sequence: TGCGCCAGCAGCTGGGGGGACAGGGGCCTAATCTCCAATGAGCAGTTCTTC.

This clone has a handful of counts. The V and J genes are TRBV19 and TRBJ1-2, with 8 bases lining up with TRBD1. Losses at the gene ends were 5 bases for V and 6 bases for J; bases not matched to a gene: 11. The germline CDR1 and CDR2 sequences are LNHDA and SQIVND (reference sequence). CDR3 length equals 15 residues. The CDR3 nucleotides read TGTGCCAGTAGTCCCCAAGAGGACAGGGTCCATGGCTACACCTTC. As protein: CASSPQEDRVHGYTF.

V and J are TRBV5-1 and TRBJ2-3, with a tentative D call TRBD1 (7 bases). The V gene lost 1 base and the J gene lost 0 bases, with 12 bases spanning the gap. Looked up from germline, CDR1 is SGHRS and CDR2 is YFSETQ. This CDR3 is built from 16 residues. The CDR3 DNA follows: TGCGCCAGCAGCTTGACGTCAGGGGGGAGCACAGATACGCAGTATTTT. Residues: CASSLTSGGSTDTQYF.

V usage is TRBV11-3 and J usage is TRBJ2-3; 7 nucleotides align to TRBD2. CDR1 is SGHNT, CDR2 YENEEA, per germline. CDR3 length: 15 residues. J was trimmed by 3 bases and V by 3 bases; bases with no gene match: 6. The CDR3 is CASSFGGSLTDTQYF. The CDR3 coding sequence is TGTGCCAGCAGCTTCGGCGGGAGTTTAACAGATACGCAGTATTTT.

This clone is a singleton in its sample. The rearrangement joins TRBV27 to TRBJ1-1; 8 bases are shared with TRBD1. With 6 bases clipped from V and 6 bases from J, the junction kept 9 bases outside the gene matches. This CDR3 has 14 amino acids. The germline CDR1 and CDR2 sequences are MNHEY and SMNVEV (reference sequence). CDR3 amino acids: CASSRTDRAAEAFF. Here the CDR3 DNA reads TGTGCCAGCAGCCGAACGGACAGGGCCGCTGAAGCTTTCTTT.

The genes are TRBV28 and TRBJ1-3; unclear D gene. The CDR3 is 15 amino acids. Germline CDR1 is MDHEN and CDR2 is SYDVKM. Trimming shortened V by 2 bases and J by 1 base, and 9 bases separated the two germline ends. CDR3 protein: CASSLAYGSGNTIYF. For the CDR3, the DNA is TGTGCCAGCAGTTTAGCGTATGGTTCTGGAAACACCATATATTTT.

In DNA, the CDR3 is TGCGCCAGCAGCTTGGCCCCCCCTAGCGGGAATGCCTACAATGAGCAGTTCTTC. It yields the protein CASSLAPPSGNAYNEQFF. V gene TRBV5-1 combines with J gene TRBJ2-1, with TRBD2 identical over 9 bases. The length of the CDR3 is 18 residues. V lost 0 bases to trimming and J lost 2 bases; unmatched junction nucleotides: 9. Germline CDR1 reads SGHRS; CDR2 reads YFSETQ.

The rearrangement joins TRBV11-2 to TRBJ2-7; 14 bases agree with TRBD2. The V gene's germline CDR1 is SGHAT and CDR2 FQNNGV. J was trimmed by 1 base and V by 2 bases; bases with no gene match: 10. The CDR3 sequence is 19 residues long. Here the CDR3 DNA reads TGTGCCAGCAGCTTACGACTTGGGACTAGCGGGAGTTTGTCCTACGAGCAGTACTTC. It translates to CASSLRLGTSGSLSYEQYF.

The chain carries TRBV6-4 and TRBJ2-1, with 12 bases identical to TRBD1. CDR1 MRHNA and CDR2 SNTAGT come from the germline V gene. CDR3 length equals 17 residues. The V and J ends lost 0 bases and 7 bases, in that order; junction bases with no gene match: 7. CDR3 sequence (DNA): TGTGCCAGCAGTGACTCAGTCCGGGACAGGGGGCGGAATGAGCAGTTCTTC. This sequence encodes CASSDSVRDRGRNEQFF.

The chain employs TRBV5-5 and TRBJ2-3; 9 positions match TRBD1. Germline CDR1 and CDR2: SGHKS and YYEKEE (reference sequence). The CDR3 consists of 17 residues. V lost 3 bases and J lost 4; bases outside the gene matches: 12. The CDR3 protein is CASSSGQGRLWADTQYF. The CDR3 DNA follows: TGTGCCAGCAGCTCGGGACAGGGTCGTCTCTGGGCAGATACGCAGTATTTT.

The CDR3 nucleotides are TGTGCCAGTAGTCCGGGACAGTACAATGAGCAGTTCTTC. Its translation: CASSPGQYNEQFF. The chain links TRBV19 to TRBJ2-1, with 7 positions matching TRBD1. CDR3 size: 13 residues. Germline V lookup: CDR1 LNHDA, CDR2 SQIVND (reference sequence). The V segment lost 5 bases and the J segment 4 bases; nucleotides outside the gene matches: 2.

This sequence joins TRBV18 and TRBJ1-5, with 9 bases identical to TRBD1. This CDR3 has 15 amino acids. V shed 4 bases, J shed 5 bases, and the junction held 6 bases outside the gene matches. The germline CDR1 and CDR2 sequences are KGHSH and LQKENI. The CDR3: CASSLGQGIHQPQHF. Here the CDR3 DNA reads TGTGCCAGCTCACTGGGACAGGGAATTCATCAGCCCCAGCATTTT.

This rearrangement joins TRBV7-8 to TRBJ1-6; D call uncertain. Germline CDR1 reads SGHVS; CDR2 reads FQNEAQ. The CDR3 loop spans 16 amino acids. V was shortened by 6 bases and J by 3 bases, with 15 bases between the two germline ends. The CDR3 DNA sequence: TGTGCCAGCAGTTCCCAGAGGGTTCTCTATAATTCACCCCTCCACTTT. This translates into CASSSQRVLYNSPLHF.

The rearrangement joins TRBV6-5 to TRBJ1-5; D gene unclear. The germline V gene encodes CDR1 MNHEY and CDR2 SVGAGI. Between the trimmed V and J ends, which lost 2 bases and 4 bases, there was a span of 3 bases. This CDR3 is built from 12 residues. CDR3 in DNA: TGTGCCAGCAGTTACGAGAATCAGCCCCAGCATTTT. Translating it yields CASSYENQPQHF.

J is TRBJ1-1 and V is TRBV14; no clear D. The germline CDR1 and CDR2 sequences are SGHDN and FVKESK. V was pared by 1 base and J by 1 base, with 19 bases between. This CDR3 is 18 amino acids long. The CDR3 reads CASSQVSGVFGSNTEAFF. The DNA of the CDR3 is TGTGCCAGCAGCCAAGTTTCTGGAGTCTTTGGCTCGAACACTGAAGCTTTCTTT.